The 22 T cell receptor beta chains below come from one sample, sequenced in a study of T-cell reconstitution after alpha-beta-depleted transplantation in children. TCRbeta library preparation incorporated unique molecular identifiers. TCRdb re-called the PCR reads through MiXCR, storing one row per CDR3 protein. The sample has around 100,000 distinct CDR3 sequences, over 9% seen once. The material sequenced was PBMCs, taken before TCRalphabeta/CD19-depleted stem cell transplant. Receptors were obtained from a boy younger than 10 with acute lymphoblastic leukemia, due to receive a stem cell transplant.

J is TRBJ2-2 and V is TRBV29-1; TRBD2 aligns across 9 bases. V lost 6 bases to trimming and J lost 3 bases; unmatched junction nucleotides: 8. This CDR3 region has 15 residues. The V gene's germline CDR1 is SQVTM and CDR2 ANQGSEA. The CDR3 spells CSVVWASGDTGELFF. CDR3 in DNA: TGCAGCGTCGTTTGGGCTAGCGGGGACACCGGGGAGCTGTTTTTT.

J is TRBJ2-7 and V is TRBV15; the D gene is possibly TRBD2 (5 bases). Germline lookup yields CDR1 LNHNV and CDR2 YYDKDF (reference sequence). The V end was cut by 0 bases, the J end by 2 bases, with 8 bases between. This CDR3 is built from 14 residues. The CDR3 coding sequence is TGTGCCACCAGCAGAGATCGGGGTCCCTACGAGCAGTACTTC. As protein: CATSRDRGPYEQYF. The full variable domain, rest sourced from reference TRBV15 and TRBJ2-7, is DAMVIQNPRYQVTQFGKPVTLSCSQTLNHNVMYWYQQKSSQAPKLLFHYYDKDFNNEADTPDNFQSRRPNTSFCFLDIRSPGLGDTAMYLCATSRDRGPYEQYFGPGTRLTVT.

This rearrangement joins TRBV7-9 to TRBJ2-3, with 7 bases identical to TRBD1. Germline trimming cut 0 bases from V and 2 bases from J; bases unmatched to any gene: 2. The CDR3 runs 15 residues. The germline gives CDR1 SEHNR, CDR2 FQNEAQ (reference sequence). The DNA of the CDR3 is TGTGCCAGCAGCTTAGCGACAGGGTACACAGATACGCAGTATTTT. It specifies CASSLATGYTDTQYF.

This rearrangement joins TRBV3-1 to TRBJ2-7; no firm D call. Deletions cut 0 bases from V and 3 bases from J, with 12 bases between. The CDR3 consists of 15 residues. Germline V lookup: CDR1 LGHDT, CDR2 YNNKEL (reference sequence). The CDR3 protein is CASSQDPGPFYEQYF. The CDR3 DNA follows: TGTGCCAGCAGCCAAGATCCCGGCCCTTTCTACGAGCAGTACTTC.

The table lists this clonotype with many counts. V usage is TRBV20-1 and J usage is TRBJ1-4, with D possibly being TRBD1 (6 bases). Germline-derived CDR1 and CDR2 are DFQATT and SNEGSKA (reference sequence). Trimming left V 5 bases short and J 0 bases short, with 13 bases between. CDR3 length equals 15 residues. CDR3 nucleotide sequence: TGCAGTGCTTTTACAGGGACTACAACTAATGAAAAACTGTTTTTT. This sequence encodes CSAFTGTTTNEKLFF.

This chain connects TRBV7-2 to TRBJ2-3; D unclear. The CDR3 length is 12 residues. Per germline, CDR1 SGHTA and CDR2 FQGNSA. V lost 3 bases, J lost 5 bases, and 6 bases lay in between. The CDR3 bases are TGTGCCAGCAGCTTTTTTGGAGATACGCAGTATTTT. It codes for CASSFFGDTQYF.

This clonotype was counted at least ten times. V is TRBV5-1 and J is TRBJ2-1; 7 bases fit TRBD1. This CDR3 is built from 14 residues. V was pared by 2 bases and J by 5 bases, with 4 bases of the junction left unmatched. CDR1 and CDR2 from the germline V gene are SGHRS and YFSETQ. CDR3 protein: CASSFARGNNEQFF. CDR3 nucleotides: TGCGCCAGCAGCTTCGCCAGGGGGAACAATGAGCAGTTCTTC.

The table lists this clonotype with many counts. The gene calls are TRBV5-1 and TRBJ2-7; either TRBD1 or TRBD2 may fit D (5 bases each). V lost 4 bases to trimming and J lost 0 bases, with 8 bases between them. Germline CDR1 reads SGHRS; CDR2 reads YFSETQ. This CDR3 spans 13 amino acids. The CDR3 DNA is TGCGCCAGCAGCGGGACGGCCTCCTACGAGCAGTACTTC. This codes for CASSGTASYEQYF.

This clonotype turned up a few times. This rearrangement joins TRBV5-1 to TRBJ2-7; perhaps TRBD1 as D (6 bases). The length of the CDR3 is 15 residues. Trimming pared 3 bases from V and 7 bases from J, leaving 20 bases between. Germline V gene data show CDR1 as SGHRS and CDR2 as YFSETQ. CDR3: CASSSSRQGRGEQYF. In DNA form, the CDR3 reads TGCGCCAGCAGCTCCTCCCGGCAGGGGCGAGGAGAGCAGTACTTC.

This clonotype has a handful of counts. This sequence joins TRBV7-2 and TRBJ2-7; D not certain. The length of the CDR3 is 13 residues. Germline lookup yields CDR1 SGHTA and CDR2 FQGNSA. Trimming cost V 3 bases and J 2 bases, with 8 bases left between them. The CDR3 sequence: CASSFARAYEQYF. The CDR3 region has the DNA TGTGCCAGCAGCTTCGCTAGAGCCTACGAGCAGTACTTC.

The V call is TRBV6-1, the J call TRBJ1-1; 7 bases align to TRBD1. The germline V gene has CDR1 MNHNS and CDR2 SASEGT. The V segment lost 6 bases and the J segment 5 bases; nucleotides outside the gene matches: 9. The CDR3 runs 14 residues. CDR3 region: CASRLPAGGTEAFF. DNA for the CDR3: TGTGCCAGCAGACTCCCGGCAGGGGGGACTGAAGCTTTCTTT.

This clonotype was seen a single time. A junction boundary mismatches the germline segment, possibly from a read error. This chain links TRBV3-1 with TRBJ2-2, with D perhaps matching TRBD2 (6 bases). CDR3 length: 17 residues. Germline assignment: CDR1 LGHDT and CDR2 YNNKEL (reference sequence). The CDR3 DNA reads as TGTGCCAGCTGCCAAGATCCGCCGGGAGCAAACACCGGGGAGCTGTTTTTT. Translated: CASCQDPPGANTGELFF.

This chain uses TRBV5-1 with TRBJ2-5; D is undetermined. Germline values: CDR1 SGHRS, CDR2 YFSETQ. The V end lost 3 bases, the J end lost 5 bases, and 11 bases lay between the germline ends. This CDR3 is built from 13 residues. The CDR3 DNA sequence: TGCGCCAGCAGCTCGGAAGCATGGGAGACCCAGTACTTC. Translating it yields CASSSEAWETQYF. Full variable domain (remainder filled in from reference TRBV5-1 and TRBJ2-5): KAGVTQTPRYLIKTRGQQVTLSCSPISGHRSVSWYQQTPGQGLQFLFEYFSETQRNKGNFPGRFSGRQFSNSRSEMNVSTLELGDSALYLCASSSEAWETQYFGPGTRLLVL.

This clonotype was recorded a few times. This sequence joins TRBV14 and TRBJ2-5; 9 bases fit TRBD1. Germline lookup yields CDR1 SGHDN and CDR2 FVKESK. The V segment lost 4 bases and the J segment 5 bases; nucleotides outside the gene matches: 11. This CDR3 has 16 residues. DNA of the CDR3: TGTGCCAGCAGCCCGGGACAGGGTAGATTTCGGGAGACCCAGTACTTC. Amino acid sequence: CASSPGQGRFRETQYF.

In its sample, this clonotype was seen a few times. CDR3 region: CASSPREPGTSGSRQETQYF. The CDR3 nucleotides are TGTGCCAGCAGCCCCAGGGAGCCCGGGACTAGCGGGAGCCGCCAAGAGACCCAGTACTTC. This rearrangement joins TRBV11-2 to TRBJ2-5; 14 nucleotides match TRBD2. Looked up from germline, CDR1 is SGHAT and CDR2 is FQNNGV. J was trimmed by 1 base and V by 5 bases; bases with no gene match: 15. The CDR3 is made up of 20 amino acids.

This clonotype was seen at least ten times. As DNA, the CDR3 is TGTGCCAGCAGCTTGGGAATCGGAACGAAGATCACTGAAGCTTTCTTT. This translates into CASSLGIGTKITEAFF. The chain links TRBV5-5 to TRBJ1-1; D is undetermined. Germline CDR1 reads SGHKS; CDR2 reads YYEKEE (reference sequence). This CDR3 contains 16 residues. V shed 0 bases and J shed 4 bases, with 16 bases lying between them.

In its sample, this clonotype was seen a few times. This chain joins TRBV2 and TRBJ1-2; a possible D gene is TRBD1 (5 bases). CDR1 and CDR2 from the germline V gene are SNHLY and FYNNEI. Trimming removed 2 bases from V and 2 bases from J, with 15 bases in between. CDR3 length equals 16 residues. CDR3 nucleotides: TGTGCCAGCAGTGAAATGTGGAGGGGCCAGAACTATGGCTACACCTTC. Protein: CASSEMWRGQNYGYTF.

This clonotype was counted ten times or more. This rearrangement joins TRBV10-3 to TRBJ2-7; 7 bases align to TRBD2. The CDR3 consists of 15 residues. Germline-derived CDR1 and CDR2 are ENHRY and SYGVKD. V was pared by 0 bases and J by 2 bases, with 4 bases of the junction left unmatched. CDR3 loop: CAISESAGVPYEQYF. The CDR3 region has the DNA TGTGCCATCAGTGAGTCGGCGGGAGTGCCCTACGAGCAGTACTTC.

The chain employs TRBV12-3 or TRBV12-4 and TRBJ1-3; D possibly corresponds to TRBD1 (5 bases). V lost 3 bases, J lost 0 bases, and 15 bases lay in between. CDR3 length: 17 residues. In DNA form, the CDR3 reads TGTGCCAGCAGTTTTTGGCCTCCGGGACGCTCTGGAAACACCATATATTTT. It specifies CASSFWPPGRSGNTIYF.

This clonotype appeared many times. The rearrangement links TRBV25-1 to TRBJ2-3; D remains unclear. Trimming stripped 5 bases from V and 2 bases from J, with 14 bases between. Germline V gene lookup returns CDR1 MGHDK and CDR2 SYGVNS. This CDR3 comprises 15 residues. CDR3 amino acids: CASSPPAGFTDTQYF. Here the CDR3 DNA reads TGTGCCAGCAGTCCTCCGGCCGGGTTCACAGATACGCAGTATTTT.

The table lists this clonotype with many counts. The chain carries TRBV12-3 or TRBV12-4 and TRBJ2-1; D not resolved. The V and J ends lost 5 bases and 7 bases respectively, with 9 bases between them. The CDR3 extends over 12 amino acids. CDR3 bases: TGTGCCAGCAGTCTCCCCACGAATGAGCAGTTCTTC. Encoded protein: CASSLPTNEQFF.

This chain uses TRBV7-9 with TRBJ2-1; TRBD2 matches 14 bases. This CDR3 has 14 residues. J lost 9 bases, V lost 5 bases, and 3 bases had no gene match. The germline gives CDR1 SEHNR, CDR2 FQNEAQ (reference sequence). CDR3 loop: CASSRGLAGVEQFF. The DNA of the CDR3 is TGTGCCAGCAGCCGGGGACTAGCGGGAGTTGAGCAGTTCTTC. Full variable domain (outside the CDR3, taken from reference TRBV7-9 and TRBJ2-1): DTGVSQNPRHKITKRGQNVTFRCDPISEHNRLYWYRQTLGQGPEFLTYFQNEAQLEKSRLLSDRFSAERPKGSFSTLEIQRTEQGDSAMYLCASSRGLAGVEQFFGPGTRLTVL.